The clone carrying this TCR beta chain came up a few times. This CDR3 contains 14 residues. Trimming cost V 5 bases and J 7 bases; bases outside gene matches: 10. These data come from a study of identical twins. MiXCR, applied by TCRdb to the 5' RACE reads, yields one record per CDR3 protein. The sample holds a few hundred thousand distinct CDR3 sequences; approximately 24% are singletons and the top ten take around 3%. These same records also appear under a second study, on T cells expressing NK-cell markers.

The receptor's source is a woman younger than 30 in good health. Sequenced: CD4+ T cells sorted from blood. The rearrangement uses TRBV12-3 or TRBV12-4 and TRBJ1-1, with 7 bases that match TRBD1. The CDR3 loop is CASSTQGWAGEAFF. CDR3 sequence (DNA): TGTGCCAGCAGTACACAGGGGTGGGCTGGTGAAGCTTTCTTT.